Listed below are T cell receptor beta chains from one sample, sequenced in a study of CD4 and CD8 cells across lung adenocarcinoma regions. TCRdb processed the PCR reads anew with MiXCR; each CDR3 protein has one entry. The sample lists fewer than 3,500 distinct CDR3 sequences, roughly three fifths occurring once. The source material was CD4+ T cells from the margin of a lung tumor. Receptors originate from a male donor with lung adenocarcinoma. The CD4 and CD8 labels of this study may be unreliable. The CDR3 runs from the conserved cysteine through the conserved F or W. The D gene is left open where the match is weak. Expanded clones are given a class, and other clones once, few, many or no size at all.

TRBJ2-4,TRBV6-1,TRBD2,large,CASSKPTSGIAKNIQYF,TGTGCCAGCAGCAAACCGACTAGCGGAATAGCCAAAAACATTCAGTACTTC
TRBJ2-1,TRBV6-1,TRBD2,few,CASSEREGRDYEQFF,TGTGCCAGCAGTGAAAGGGAGGGACGAGACTACGAGCAGTTCTTC
TRBJ2-1,TRBV6-1,TRBD2,.,CASGAASGSANEQFF,TGTGCCAGCGGAGCGGCTAGCGGGAGTGCCAATGAGCAGTTCTTT
TRBJ1-2,TRBV6-5,.,.,CASSYSRHPPTF,TGTGCCAGCAGTTACTCCCGACACCCTCCTACCTTC
TRBJ1-2,TRBV10-3,TRBD1,.,CAIRGQQEGYTF,TGTGCCATCAGGGGACAGCAAGAGGGCTACACCTTC
TRBJ1-2,TRBV12-3/TRBV12-4,TRBD1,.,CASRPGTGEQSNYGYTF,TGTGCCAGCAGACCTGGGACAGGGGAACAATCTAACTATGGCTACACCTTC
TRBJ1-1,TRBV10-3,.,.,CAIKGLEGSNTEAFF,TGTGCCATCAAGGGTCTCGAGGGCAGCAACACTGAAGCTTTCTTT
TRBJ1-1,TRBV7-9,.,.,CASSLSLEGSAFF,TGTGCCAGCAGCTTAAGTTTAGAAGGTAGCGCTTTCTTT
TRBJ2-5,TRBV11-2,TRBD1,.,CASSLARTGAQETQYF,TGTGCCAGCAGCTTAGCCCGGACAGGGGCCCAAGAGACCCAGTACTTC
TRBJ1-2,TRBV12-3/TRBV12-4,.,.,CASSFQGTYGYTF,TGTGCCAGCAGTTTTCAGGGGACCTATGGCTACACCTTC
TRBJ2-5,TRBV6-1,.,.,CASTRSLGHQETQYF,TGTGCCAGCACCAGATCATTAGGGCACCAAGAGACCCAGTACTTC
TRBJ2-2,TRBV6-1,.,.,CASIPQNTGKQFF,TGTGCCAGCATCCCCCAGAACACCGGTAAGCAGTTTTTT
TRBJ2-1,TRBV7-8,TRBD2,.,CASTSSGASYNEQFF,TGTGCCAGCACCAGTAGCGGGGCATCCTACAATGAGCAGTTCTTC
TRBJ1-1,TRBV12-3/TRBV12-4,.,few,CASSLDGRFTEAFF,TGTGCCAGCAGTCTGGACGGGAGGTTCACTGAAGCTTTCTTT
TRBJ2-7,TRBV6-1,TRBD1,few,CASKTGTENEQYF,TGTGCCAGTAAGACCGGGACAGAGAACGAGCAGTACTTC
TRBJ2-1,TRBV6-1,TRBD2,.,CASSDFSGRNNEQFF,TGTGCCAGCAGTGACTTTAGCGGGAGAAACAATGAGCAGTTCTTC
TRBJ1-1,TRBV6-5,.,.,CASSTRQDNTEAFF,TGTGCCAGCAGTACCCGACAAGATAACACTGAAGCTTTCTTT
TRBJ2-5,TRBV6-1,.,few,CASSPRADPQETQYF,TGTGCCAGCAGTCCCCGAGCGGACCCACAAGAGACCCAGTACTTC
TRBJ2-1,TRBV6-1,.,few,CASRPPGHPYNEQFF,TGTGCCAGCAGGCCTCCGGGACACCCCTACAATGAGCAGTTCTTC
TRBJ2-1,TRBV12-3/TRBV12-4,.,few,CASTEAGVSYNEQFF,TGTGCCAGCACCGAGGCAGGGGTCTCCTACAATGAGCAGTTCTTC
TRBJ2-3,TRBV25-1,.,few,CASSDLRLNTQYF,TGTGCCAGCAGTGACCTCCGGCTTAATACGCAGTATTTT
TRBJ2-1,TRBV7-2,TRBD2,.,CASSSLRGSGAFLSSYNEQFF,TGTGCCAGCAGCTCTCTGAGGGGTAGCGGGGCCTTCCTTTCCTCCTACAATGAGCAGTTCTTC
TRBJ1-1,TRBV6-1,.,.,CASSEAQRGTEAFF,TGTGCCAGCAGTGAAGCGCAAAGGGGCACTGAAGCTTTCTTT
TRBJ2-5,TRBV6-4,.,.,CAGSDASDQDTQYF,TGTGCGGGCAGCGACGCTAGCGACCAAGATACCCAGTATTTC
TRBJ1-5,TRBV24-1,.,.,CATSGAVSNQPQHF,TGTGCCACCAGTGGGGCAGTTAGCAATCAGCCCCAGCATTTT
TRBJ2-2,TRBV12-3/TRBV12-4,.,few,CASRQGEFNTGELFF,TGTGCCAGCAGGCAAGGGGAGTTCAACACCGGGGAGCTGTTTTTT
TRBJ2-3,TRBV25-1,.,.,CASRGAGGGARDTQYF,TGTGCCAGCAGGGGGGCCGGGGGAGGGGCTAGAGATACGCAGTACTTT
TRBJ2-1,TRBV7-2,TRBD2,few,CASSLGDYRYNEQFF,TGTGCCAGCAGCTTGGGGGACTATAGGTACAATGAGCAGTTCTTC
TRBJ1-2,TRBV6-5,.,.,CASSYGPSRGYTF,TGTGCCAGCAGTTACGGGCCGTCGCGTGGCTACACCTTC
TRBJ2-1,TRBV3-1,.,.,CASSHRLGIEQFF,TGTGCCAGCAGCCATAGACTAGGGATTGAGCAGTTCTTC
TRBJ2-2,TRBV12-3/TRBV12-4,TRBD1,.,CASSPNPGQGGGELFF,TGTGCCAGCAGTCCAAATCCGGGACAGGGTGGCGGGGAGCTGTTTTTT
TRBJ1-1,TRBV6-1,TRBD1,.,CASRRQGGTTEAFF,TGTGCCAGCAGGCGACAGGGGGGGACCACTGAAGCTTTCTTT
TRBJ2-1,TRBV6-5,.,.,CASSSRRDFNNEQFF,TGTGCCAGCAGTTCGCGCCGGGACTTCAACAATGAGCAGTTCTTC